Listed below are T cell receptor beta chains from one sample, sequenced in a study of cytotoxic CD8 clonotypes in ibrutinib-treated CLL. This table comes from immunoSEQ multiplex PCR, and its TCRdb copy is limited to in-frame clones, with some not included. Of 50,000 or so clones listed, about three fifths are singletons. Here the sequenced sample was PBMCs, taken after 24 months of ibrutinib treatment. The receptors were sampled from a human donor with chronic lymphocytic leukemia. Each CDR3 is given with its conserved first and last residue. The D gene is left open where the match is weak. Only part of the rows carry a size: once, few, many, or a class if the clone is expanded.

TGTGCCAGCAGCTTGGGTACTAGCGCCTCAAATGAGCAGTTCTTC CASSLGTSASNEQFF few TRBV5-4 TRBD2 TRBJ2-1
TGTGCCAGCATCCACGCGGGTGAGGGGGGCACTGAAGCTTTCTTT CASIHAGEGGTEAFF . TRBV6-5 . TRBJ1-1
TGTGCCAGCAGCCTGAACTTCCCCCCCGAGACCCAGTACTTC CASSLNFPPETQYF . TRBV6-1 . TRBJ2-5
TGTGCCACTGGGACAGGGTGGGGCACTGAAGCTTTCTTT CATGTGWGTEAFF . TRBV27 TRBD1 TRBJ1-1
TGTGCCACCCAAGGGGTGAACGAAGAGACCCAGTACTTC CATQGVNEETQYF . TRBV7-9 . TRBJ2-5
TGCAGCGCCCGGGGCGGGGGCCAGAACACCGGGGAGCTGTTTTTT CSARGGGQNTGELFF few TRBV29-1 . TRBJ2-2
TGTGCCAGCTCTCCGACAATGAACACTGAAGCTTTCTTT CASSPTMNTEAFF . TRBV18 . TRBJ1-1
TGTGCCAGCAGTTACTCGCGGAACACTGAAGCTTTCTTT CASSYSRNTEAFF . TRBV6-6 . TRBJ1-1
TGCGCCAGCAGCCAAGATTGGGGGGGAGGAGAGACCCAGTACTTC CASSQDWGGGETQYF . TRBV4-1 TRBD2 TRBJ2-5
TGTGCCAGCAGCGTAGCGACCACAGATACGCAGTATTTT CASSVATTDTQYF few TRBV9 . TRBJ2-3
TGTGCCAGCAGTGCGGCGGGGGATACGCAGTATTTT CASSAAGDTQYF . TRBV6-1 . TRBJ2-3
TGTGCCAGCAGGGAATGGACAGGGGGCCTAGATACGCAGTACTTT CASREWTGGLDTQYF . TRBV2 TRBD1 TRBJ2-3
TGTGCCAGCCGGGACAGGGGTTTGAACACTGAAGCTTTCTTT CASRDRGLNTEAFF . TRBV2 TRBD1 TRBJ1-1